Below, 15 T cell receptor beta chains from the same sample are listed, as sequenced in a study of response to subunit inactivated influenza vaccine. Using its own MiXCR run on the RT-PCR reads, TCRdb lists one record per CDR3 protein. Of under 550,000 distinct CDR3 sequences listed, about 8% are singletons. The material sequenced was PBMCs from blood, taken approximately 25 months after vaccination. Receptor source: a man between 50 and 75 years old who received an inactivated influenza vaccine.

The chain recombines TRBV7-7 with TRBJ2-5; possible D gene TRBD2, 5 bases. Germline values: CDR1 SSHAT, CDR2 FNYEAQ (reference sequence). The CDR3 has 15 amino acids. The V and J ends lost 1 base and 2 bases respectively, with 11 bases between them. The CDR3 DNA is TGTGCCAGCAGCTTAGGTGCAGCGGAACAAGAGACCCAGTACTTC. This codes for CASSLGAAEQETQYF.

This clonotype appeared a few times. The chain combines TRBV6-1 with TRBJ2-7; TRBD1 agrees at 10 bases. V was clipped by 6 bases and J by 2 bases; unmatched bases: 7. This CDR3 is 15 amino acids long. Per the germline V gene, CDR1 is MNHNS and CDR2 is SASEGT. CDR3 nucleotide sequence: TGTGCCAGCAGGCGGGACAGGGGACGCCCCTACGAGCAGTACTTC. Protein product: CASRRDRGRPYEQYF.

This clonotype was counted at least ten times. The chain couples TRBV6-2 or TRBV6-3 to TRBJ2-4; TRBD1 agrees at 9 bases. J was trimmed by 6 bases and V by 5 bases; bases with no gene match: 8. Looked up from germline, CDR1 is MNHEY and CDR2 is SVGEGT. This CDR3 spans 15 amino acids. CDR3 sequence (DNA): TGTGCCAGCAGTCTACCCGGGACAGGGTCAAACATTCAGTACTTC. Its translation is CASSLPGTGSNIQYF.

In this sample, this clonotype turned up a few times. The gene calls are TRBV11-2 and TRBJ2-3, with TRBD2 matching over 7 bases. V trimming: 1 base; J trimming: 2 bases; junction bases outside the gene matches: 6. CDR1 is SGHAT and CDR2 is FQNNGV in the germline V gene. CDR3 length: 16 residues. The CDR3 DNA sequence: TGTGCCAGCAGCTTAGCGGCTAGCGGATACACAGATACGCAGTATTTT. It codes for CASSLAASGYTDTQYF.

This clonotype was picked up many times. The CDR3 sequence is CASSQVDTTEQYF. CDR3 sequence (DNA): TGTGCCAGCAGCCAAGTCGATACCACGGAGCAGTACTTC. The V gene is TRBV14, the J gene TRBJ2-7; D gene uncertain. The CDR3 covers 13 residues. Germline CDR1 and CDR2: SGHDN and FVKESK. The V end was cut by 1 base, the J end by 7 bases, with 11 bases between.

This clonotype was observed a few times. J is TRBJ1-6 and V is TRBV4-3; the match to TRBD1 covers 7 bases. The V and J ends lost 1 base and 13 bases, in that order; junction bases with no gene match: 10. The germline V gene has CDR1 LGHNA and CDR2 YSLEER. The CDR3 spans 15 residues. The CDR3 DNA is TGCGCCAGCAGCCAAGCTACAGGACAGGCTAGGCCCCTCCACTTT. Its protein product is CASSQATGQARPLHF.

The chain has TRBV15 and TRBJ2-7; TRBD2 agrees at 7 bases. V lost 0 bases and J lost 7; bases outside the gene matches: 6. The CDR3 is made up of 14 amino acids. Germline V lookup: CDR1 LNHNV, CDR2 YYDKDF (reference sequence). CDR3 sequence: CATSRDRQAGEQYF. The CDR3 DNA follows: TGTGCCACCAGCAGAGACCGCCAAGCGGGGGAGCAGTACTTC.

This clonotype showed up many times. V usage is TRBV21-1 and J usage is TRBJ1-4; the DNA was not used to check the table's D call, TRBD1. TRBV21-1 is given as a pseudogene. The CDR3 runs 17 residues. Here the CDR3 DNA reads TGTGCCAGCAGCAAAGAGGGACAGGGTGCAACTAATGAAAAACTGTTTTTT. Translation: CASSKEGQGATNEKLFF.

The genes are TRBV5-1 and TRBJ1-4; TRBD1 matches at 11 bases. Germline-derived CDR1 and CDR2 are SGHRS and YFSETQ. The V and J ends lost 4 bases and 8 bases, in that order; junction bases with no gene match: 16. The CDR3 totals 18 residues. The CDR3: CASSRTGTGGQNNEKLFF. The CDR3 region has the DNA TGCGCCAGCAGCAGAACCGGGACAGGGGGGCAAAATAACGAAAAACTGTTTTTT.

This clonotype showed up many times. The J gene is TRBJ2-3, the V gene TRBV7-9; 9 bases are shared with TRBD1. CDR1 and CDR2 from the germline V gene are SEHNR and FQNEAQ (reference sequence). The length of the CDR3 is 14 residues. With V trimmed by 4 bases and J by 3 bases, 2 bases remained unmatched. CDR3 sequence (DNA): TGTGCCAGCAGCTCGGACAGGGGAACAGATACGCAGTATTTT. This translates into CASSSDRGTDTQYF.

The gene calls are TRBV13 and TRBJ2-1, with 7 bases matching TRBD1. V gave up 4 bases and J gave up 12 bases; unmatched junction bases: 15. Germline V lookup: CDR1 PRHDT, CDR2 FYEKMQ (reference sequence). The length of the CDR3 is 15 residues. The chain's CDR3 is CASSSPGQVTMRQFF. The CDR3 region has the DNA TGTGCCAGCAGCTCGCCTGGACAGGTAACAATGAGGCAGTTCTTC.

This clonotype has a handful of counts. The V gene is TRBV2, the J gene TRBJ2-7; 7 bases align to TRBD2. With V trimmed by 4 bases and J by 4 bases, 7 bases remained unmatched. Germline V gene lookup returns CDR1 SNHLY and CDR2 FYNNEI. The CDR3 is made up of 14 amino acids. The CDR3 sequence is CASSGSLADYEQYF. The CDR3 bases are TGTGCCAGCAGTGGAAGTCTAGCGGATTACGAGCAGTACTTC.

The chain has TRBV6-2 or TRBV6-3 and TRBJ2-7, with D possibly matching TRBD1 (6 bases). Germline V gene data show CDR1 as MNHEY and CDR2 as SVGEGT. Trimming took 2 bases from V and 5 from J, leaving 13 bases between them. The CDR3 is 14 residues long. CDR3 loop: CASSYTRGPHEQYF. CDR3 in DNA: TGTGCCAGCAGTTACACCAGGGGCCCCCACGAGCAGTACTTC.

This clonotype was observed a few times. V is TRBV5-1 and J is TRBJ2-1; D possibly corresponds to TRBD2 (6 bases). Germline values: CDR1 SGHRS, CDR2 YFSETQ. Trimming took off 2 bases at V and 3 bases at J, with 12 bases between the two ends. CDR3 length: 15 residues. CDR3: CASSFEEGSYNEQFF. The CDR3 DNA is TGCGCCAGCAGCTTCGAGGAGGGGAGCTACAATGAGCAGTTCTTC.

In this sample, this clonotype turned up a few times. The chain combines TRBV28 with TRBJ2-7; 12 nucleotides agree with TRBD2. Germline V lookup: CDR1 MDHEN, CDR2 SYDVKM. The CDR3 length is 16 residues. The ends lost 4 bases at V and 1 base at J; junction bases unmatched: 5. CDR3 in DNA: TGTGCCAGCAGTTGGGGACTAGCGGGCGGGTCCTACGAGCAGTACTTC. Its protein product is CASSWGLAGGSYEQYF.